These T cell receptor beta chains were read from a single sample in a study of cytomegalovirus exposure and HLA in healthy donors. Measured with immunoSEQ multiplex PCR; TCRdb has only the in-frame clones, and not every one. In the table there are around 98,000 clones, about 70% of which are singletons. Sequenced material: PBMCs. These receptors were taken from a human donor in good health. Each CDR3 is given with its conserved first and last residue. D genes are given only for firm matches. Rows may omit the clone size; those that give it use once, few, many or a size class.

j_call clone_size d_call v_call cdr3_aa cdr3_nt
TRBJ2-3 . . TRBV4-1 CASSQGRITDTQYF TGCGCCAGCAGCCAAGGCAGGATCACAGATACGCAGTATTTT
TRBJ1-4 . TRBD1 TRBV7-8 CASSSTGSGNEKLFF TGTGCCAGCAGCTCGACAGGGTCTGGTAATGAAAAACTGTTTTTT
TRBJ2-7 . TRBD2 TRBV5-4 CASSFRLAGLYEQYF TGTGCCAGCAGCTTTCGACTAGCGGGTCTCTACGAGCAGTACTTC
TRBJ2-7 once . TRBV7-9 CASSQGGLPSYEQYF TGTGCCAGCAGCCAAGGAGGACTACCTTCCTACGAGCAGTACTTC
TRBJ2-7 . TRBD2 TRBV5-4 CASSSGGGWGEQYF TGTGCCAGCAGCTCTGGGGGGGGTTGGGGGGAGCAGTACTTC
TRBJ2-1 . TRBD1 TRBV7-9 CASSLDMTGHEQFF TGTGCCAGCAGCTTAGATATGACAGGGCATGAGCAGTTCTTC
TRBJ2-7 . . TRBV27 CASSPRGRYYEQYF TGTGCCAGCAGCCCGCGGGGTCGTTACTACGAGCAGTACTTC
TRBJ2-7 . . TRBV5-1 CASSLTGIGHEQYF TGCGCCAGCAGCTTGACAGGGATTGGGCACGAGCAGTACTTC
TRBJ1-2 . TRBD1 TRBV19 CASSTYRGSYGYTF TGTGCCAGTAGTACTTACAGGGGCAGCTATGGCTACACCTTC
TRBJ2-2 few . TRBV7-2 CASSSERSGELFF TGTGCCAGCAGCTCAGAGAGGTCCGGGGAGCTGTTTTTT
TRBJ2-2 . . TRBV7-6 CASSLDTSTGELFF TGTGCCAGCAGCTTAGATACGAGCACCGGGGAGCTGTTTTTT
TRBJ1-2 . TRBD1 TRBV19 CASSTPGQGNYGYTF TGTGCCAGTAGTACCCCCGGACAGGGAAACTATGGCTACACCTTC
TRBJ2-7 once . TRBV5-6 CASRREPGTAFTYEQYF TGTGCCAGCAGGCGGGAACCCGGGACAGCCTTTACCTACGAGCAGTACTTC
TRBJ1-1 . TRBD1 TRBV15 CATSRGGQGATEAFF TGTGCCACCAGCAGAGGGGGACAGGGAGCCACTGAAGCTTTCTTT
TRBJ2-1 . TRBD1 TRBV5-1 CASSNGDRGLLTNEQFF TGCGCCAGCAGCAACGGCGACAGGGGGCTCTTAACCAATGAGCAGTTCTTC
TRBJ1-4 . . TRBV18 CASSDRQNEKLFF TGTGCCAGCTCAGACAGACAAAATGAAAAACTGTTTTTT
TRBJ1-4 few TRBD1 TRBV7-8 CASSPGQGNEKLFF TGTGCCAGCAGCCCGGGACAGGGGAATGAAAAACTGTTTTTT
TRBJ2-1 . TRBD2 TRBV19 CASSMMREGRNEQFF TGTGCCAGTAGTATGATGCGGGAGGGCCGCAATGAGCAGTTCTTC
TRBJ2-1 . TRBD2 TRBV5-1 CASSSSTSGKQFF TGCGCCAGCAGCTCCTCAACTAGCGGAAAGCAGTTCTTC
TRBJ2-3 . . TRBV5-6 CASSLELAGTDTQYF TGTGCCAGCAGCTTGGAACTAGCTGGGACAGATACGCAGTATTTT
TRBJ2-1 . . TRBV5-1 CASSPRGSYNEQFF TGCGCCAGCAGCCCCCGGGGGTCCTACAATGAGCAGTTCTTC
TRBJ2-5 . TRBD2 TRBV4-3 CASSQHLAGNRETQYF TGCGCCAGCAGCCAACACCTAGCGGGAAATCGTGAGACCCAGTACTTC
TRBJ1-1 . TRBD1 TRBV9 CASSPSTGLNTEAFF TGTGCCAGCAGCCCCTCGACAGGGCTGAACACTGAAGCTTTCTTT
TRBJ1-2 . TRBD1 TRBV6-6 CASRNDRGPLYGYTF TGTGCCAGCAGAAACGACAGGGGGCCCTTATATGGCTACACCTTC
TRBJ1-3 . TRBD1 TRBV5-1 CASSLKTGGGDTIYF TGCGCCAGCAGCTTAAAGACAGGGGGCGGCGACACCATATATTTT
TRBJ1-2 . TRBD1 TRBV30 CAWGRAKTGTGGILGYTF TGTGCCTGGGGGAGGGCAAAGACCGGGACAGGGGGGATTCTTGGCTACACCTTC
TRBJ2-7 once . TRBV5-1 CASSLQGPEQYF TGCGCCAGCAGCCTCCAGGGGCCCGAGCAGTACTTC
TRBJ2-3 . TRBD2 TRBV5-5 CASSFQSGGASHTQYF TGTGCCAGCAGCTTCCAGAGCGGGGGGGCTTCACATACGCAGTATTTT
TRBJ2-5 few TRBD1 TRBV18 CASSPQSGQGFTSRETQYF TGTGCCAGCTCACCACAGTCTGGACAGGGTTTTACTAGCCGTGAGACCCAGTACTTC
TRBJ1-4 . . TRBV18 CASSPEQIATNEKLFF TGTGCCAGCTCACCGGAACAGATTGCAACTAATGAAAAACTGTTTTTT
TRBJ1-5 . . TRBV2 CASSEPGQPQHF TGTGCCAGCAGTGAGCCGGGACAGCCCCAGCATTTT
TRBJ1-1 few . TRBV18 CASSPLTGTENTEAFF TGTGCCAGCTCACCACTAACAGGAACTGAGAACACTGAAGCTTTCTTT
TRBJ1-1 . . TRBV5-1 CASSLGITSGKNTEAFF TGCGCCAGCAGCTTGGGAATAACGTCAGGGAAGAACACTGAAGCTTTCTTT
TRBJ1-2 . . TRBV11-2 CASSFNTNYGYTF TGTGCCAGCAGCTTTAACACTAACTATGGCTACACCTTC
TRBJ2-1 few TRBD2 TRBV10-3 CAISGTGTSGGGNEQFF TGTGCCATCAGTGGCACCGGGACTAGCGGGGGGGGGAATGAGCAGTTCTTC
TRBJ2-7 . TRBD1 TRBV5-5 CASSSGTGDFYEQYF TGTGCCAGCAGCAGTGGGACAGGGGATTTCTACGAGCAGTACTTC
TRBJ1-6 . . TRBV9 CASSVSGPPPLHF TGTGCCAGCAGTGTTAGCGGCCCCCCACCCCTCCACTTT
TRBJ2-7 few . TRBV2 CASTKRGGKAEQYF TGTGCCAGTACTAAACGCGGAGGGAAGGCCGAGCAGTACTTC
TRBJ2-7 few . TRBV5-1 CASSLTGSYEQYF TGCGCCAGCAGCTTGACAGGGTCCTACGAGCAGTACTTC
TRBJ2-1 . . TRBV27 CASSKAFLGAWDNEQFF TGTGCCAGCAGCAAAGCGTTTTTGGGGGCATGGGACAATGAGCAGTTCTTC
TRBJ2-2 . TRBD2 TRBV4-2 CASSQESSGGYTGELFF TGTGCCAGCAGCCAAGAGTCTAGCGGGGGGTATACCGGGGAGCTGTTTTTT
TRBJ2-1 . . TRBV14 CASSQEGAVDEQFF TGTGCCAGCAGCCAAGAGGGGGCCGTGGATGAGCAGTTCTTC
TRBJ1-4 medium-sized . TRBV30 CAWSVWQGILGEKLFF TGTGCCTGGAGTGTTTGGCAGGGGATTCTGGGGGAAAAACTGTTTTTT
TRBJ2-3 . . TRBV2 CASSTIRADTQYF TGTGCCAGCAGTACGATCCGGGCAGATACGCAGTATTTT
TRBJ1-4 . . TRBV6-1 CASRSPGEKLFF TGTGCCAGCAGGTCTCCGGGAGAAAAACTGTTTTTT
TRBJ1-5 once TRBD1 TRBV7-8 CASSLLGQGYNQPQHF TGTGCCAGCAGCTTATTAGGACAGGGGTACAATCAGCCCCAGCATTTT
TRBJ1-1 . TRBD1 TRBV19 CASSMGQKNTEAFF TGTGCCAGTAGTATGGGACAGAAGAACACTGAAGCTTTCTTT
TRBJ2-7 . . TRBV5-4 CASSLDPYEWQYF TGTGCCAGCAGCTTGGACCCCTACGAGTGGCAGTACTTC
TRBJ2-2 . TRBD2 TRBV11-3 CASSGKPGLAGGTGELFF TGTGCCAGCAGCGGTAAACCGGGACTAGCGGGAGGTACCGGGGAGCTGTTTTTT
TRBJ2-7 . . TRBV13 CASSTRQVYEQYF TGTGCCAGCAGCACCCGACAGGTCTACGAGCAGTACTTC